Listed below are T cell receptor beta chains from one sample, sequenced in a study of blood T cell repertoires in COVID-19. Repertoires were generated with immunoSEQ multiplex PCR, while TCRdb's copy carries only in-frame clones and drops some. The table shows about 100,000 clones, with 65% to 90% occurring only once. Sample: peripheral blood. These receptors all come from a man aged 80 or over with acute or convalescent COVID-19. CDR3s include the opening cysteine and the closing phenylalanine or tryptophan. The order of the fields is V gene, clone size, CDR3 protein. Some rows have no size entry. The others give once, few or many, or a class for an expanded clone.

v_call: TRBV29-1; clone_size: .; cdr3_aa: CSVDWALAGGSTDTQYF
v_call: TRBV5-1; clone_size: .; cdr3_aa: CASSPTHRGADTEAFF
v_call: TRBV5-1; clone_size: once; cdr3_aa: CASSSGRQRYNEQFF
v_call: TRBV5-4; clone_size: .; cdr3_aa: CASSLGGTGASYEQYF
v_call: TRBV7-9; clone_size: .; cdr3_aa: CASRPGTSSEKLFF
v_call: TRBV5-5; clone_size: .; cdr3_aa: CASSPGQGPYEQYF
v_call: TRBV7-2; clone_size: .; cdr3_aa: CASSGQGVEGYTF
v_call: TRBV28; clone_size: .; cdr3_aa: CASMRQGSGNQPQHF
v_call: TRBV28; clone_size: once; cdr3_aa: CASSGRTGNEQFF
v_call: TRBV5-1; clone_size: .; cdr3_aa: CASSPTDSSTDTQYF
v_call: TRBV30; clone_size: .; cdr3_aa: CAWRSRDPSTDTQYF
v_call: TRBV30; clone_size: few; cdr3_aa: CAWSVYLAGPPGELFF
v_call: TRBV5-1; clone_size: .; cdr3_aa: CASSLSSGSVDEQFF
v_call: TRBV11-2; clone_size: .; cdr3_aa: CASSPGGGGSYEQYF
v_call: TRBV10-3; clone_size: .; cdr3_aa: CAISEAETQYF
v_call: TRBV27; clone_size: .; cdr3_aa: CASSFSAGNSPLHF
v_call: TRBV27; clone_size: few; cdr3_aa: CASSWSNEQFF